These T cell receptor beta chains were read from a single sample in a study of early T cells in non-severe SARS-CoV-2 infection. TCRdb independently ran MiXCR on the 5' RACE reads; one entry per CDR3 protein. The table records about 40,000 distinct CDR3 sequences, over 4% of them present only once. Sequencing was done on a sample of whole blood. Receptor source: an adult who was a healthcare worker with PCR-confirmed SARS-CoV-2 infection or an uninfected control (not recorded which). The CDR3 runs from the conserved cysteine through the conserved F or W. D genes are given only for firm matches. Clone size, where shown, is once, few, many, or a class for clones that have expanded.

length	V	D	size	J	DNA	CDR3
15	TRBV20-1	-	many	TRBJ1-4	TGCAGTGCTAGACCCCTGGGTTTGGCCTCGGCAAAACTGTTTTTT	CSARPLGLASAKLFF
15	TRBV12-3/TRBV12-4	-	many	TRBJ1-5	TGTGCCAGCAGTTTAGTCTGGGGAGGAGGCCGGCCCCAGCATTTT	CASSLVWGGGRPQHF
14	TRBV10-3	TRBD1	many	TRBJ1-2	TGTGCCATCAATACCGGGACAGGGGTCTATGGCTACACCTTC	CAINTGTGVYGYTF
15	TRBV28	TRBD2	-	TRBJ2-3	TGTGCCAGCAGTTTGACTAGCGGATACACAGATACGCAGTATTTT	CASSLTSGYTDTQYF
13	TRBV5-5	-	once	TRBJ2-3	TGTGCCAGCAGCTCGGGCCTCACAGATACGCAGTATTTT	CASSSGLTDTQYF
14	TRBV24-1	-	many	TRBJ1-2	TGTGCCACCAGTGACGGGACTGGACCTTATGGCTACACCTTC	CATSDGTGPYGYTF
12	TRBV20-1	-	many	TRBJ2-7	TGCAGTGCTTATGACAGCAACTACGAGCAGTACTTC	CSAYDSNYEQYF
12	TRBV29-1	TRBD1	many	TRBJ2-1	TGCAGCGGTATAGGACAGGTCAATGAGCAGTTCTTC	CSGIGQVNEQFF
13	TRBV2	-	few	TRBJ2-7	TGTGCCAGCCGGGGACAAGCCCACGGCGAGCAGTACTTC	CASRGQAHGEQYF
14	TRBV20-1	-	many	TRBJ1-2	TGCAGTGCTAGGCACGGAGAAGGGGGCTATGGCTACACCTTC	CSARHGEGGYGYTF
13	TRBV20-1	TRBD2	-	TRBJ2-3	TGCAGTGCCATAGCGGGTTTCGCAGATACGCAGTATTTT	CSAIAGFADTQYF
15	TRBV7-8	-	many	TRBJ1-5	TGTGCCAGCAGTCAAGGGGCTGGGACATCTCAGCCCCAGCATTTT	CASSQGAGTSQPQHF
15	TRBV20-1	TRBD1	few	TRBJ1-2	TGCAGTGCTATCCCGGGACAGGGGGCCCCCTATGGCTACACCTTC	CSAIPGQGAPYGYTF
19	TRBV7-2	-	many	TRBJ2-6	TGTGCCAGCAGCTTAGTTTGGACAGTGAGCCTCTCTGGGGCCAACGTCCTGACTTTC	CASSLVWTVSLSGANVLTF
14	TRBV5-5	-	-	TRBJ2-7	TGTGCCAGCAGCTTGTGGGGGAGCTCCTACGAGCAGTACTTC	CASSLWGSSYEQYF
17	TRBV5-1	TRBD1	few	TRBJ1-1	TGCGCCAGCAGCATGGACAGGGGGCAAGGAGTGAACACTGAAGCTTTCTTT	CASSMDRGQGVNTEAFF
15	TRBV12-5	-	few	TRBJ1-1	TGTGCTAGTGGGCCCGACCTGGGGGGAAGGACTGAAGCTTTCTTT	CASGPDLGGRTEAFF
12	TRBV11-2	-	few	TRBJ2-2	TGTGCCAGCAGCTGGTGGACCGGGGAGCTGTTTTTT	CASSWWTGELFF
13	TRBV18	-	many	TRBJ1-2	TGTGCCAGCTCACCACCAGGGTCCTATGGCTACACCTTC	CASSPPGSYGYTF
15	TRBV7-9	-	-	TRBJ2-7	TGTGCCAGCAGCTTCGGCCGTGTACCGACCTACGAGCAGTACTTC	CASSFGRVPTYEQYF
16	TRBV7-2	TRBD2	many	TRBJ2-1	TGTGCCAGCAGCCTAGACGCGGGGGGTTCCTACAATGAGCAGTTCTTC	CASSLDAGGSYNEQFF
13	TRBV20-1	-	-	TRBJ1-5	TGCAGTGCTGAGGGCCAGGGCAATCAGCCCCAGCATTTT	CSAEGQGNQPQHF
16	TRBV7-6	-	many	TRBJ2-1	TGTGCCAGCAGCTCCCGGGCAGGTGCCGTCTACAATGAGCAGTTCTTC	CASSSRAGAVYNEQFF
14	TRBV10-1	-	-	TRBJ2-7	TGCGCCAGCAGTGCACACGCAAACGGCTACGAGCAGTACTTC	CASSAHANGYEQYF
14	TRBV30	TRBD1	few	TRBJ1-4	TGTGCCTTGGTCGTAGGGGGCCGACCTGAAAAACTGTTTTTT	CALVVGGRPEKLFF
9	TRBV5-1	-	many	TRBJ2-1	TGCGCCAGCAGCTTAGAAGAGTTCTTC	CASSLEEFF
16	TRBV19	TRBD2	few	TRBJ2-1	TGTGCCAGCCAAACTAGCGGAAGGAGCTCCTACAATGAGCAGTTCTTC	CASQTSGRSSYNEQFF
13	TRBV11-2	-	many	TRBJ2-7	TGTGCCAGCAGCAACGGGCTGTACTACGAGCAGTACTTC	CASSNGLYYEQYF
16	TRBV27	-	-	TRBJ2-6	TGTGCCAGCAGAATGGCAGGGAGAGGGGGGGCCAACGTCCTGACTTTC	CASRMAGRGGANVLTF
17	TRBV5-6	-	-	TRBJ1-2	TGTGCCAGCAGCCGGAGGGCGTGGCAGGTGAACGAGGGTGGCTACACCTTC	CASSRRAWQVNEGGYTF
15	TRBV11-2	TRBD1	many	TRBJ2-3	TGTGCCAGCAGCTTAGGGGGACAGAGCACAGATACGCAGTATTTT	CASSLGGQSTDTQYF
16	TRBV6-1	TRBD2	many	TRBJ2-7	TGTGCCAGCAGTGAATTCGGGACTAGCGGGAGTAGGGGGCAGTACTTC	CASSEFGTSGSRGQYF
13	TRBV4-3	-	many	TRBJ2-7	TGCGCCAGCAGCCAAGAGGAGGGGTACGAGCAGTACTTC	CASSQEEGYEQYF
15	TRBV5-1	-	few	TRBJ2-7	TGCGCCAGCAGCTTTACGATCGGGGGCGCCTACGAGCAGTACTTC	CASSFTIGGAYEQYF
14	TRBV28	TRBD1	few	TRBJ2-1	TGTGCCAGCAGTTTCCAGGGGGCTTACAATGAGCAGTTCTTC	CASSFQGAYNEQFF
15	TRBV12-3/TRBV12-4	-	medium-sized	TRBJ1-5	TGTGCCAGCAGTTTAAATCGTTATAGCAATCAGCCCCAGCATTTT	CASSLNRYSNQPQHF
17	TRBV7-9	-	few	TRBJ2-2	TGTGCCAGCAGGCCCCAATCTCGGACCGGGAACACCGGGGAGCTGTTTTTT	CASRPQSRTGNTGELFF
14	TRBV20-1	TRBD2	many	TRBJ2-5	TGCAGTGCTCCGGGACTAGCGGCTAGAGAGACCCAGTACTTC	CSAPGLAARETQYF
15	TRBV7-9	-	-	TRBJ1-3	TGTGCCAGCAGCTTAGATCTTGGCAGGATAAACACCATATATTTT	CASSLDLGRINTIYF
16	TRBV9	TRBD2	-	TRBJ2-1	TGTGCCAGCAGCCCAACCGAGCGGGGACCCTACAATGAGCAGTTCTTC	CASSPTERGPYNEQFF
12	TRBV30	-	many	TRBJ1-4	TGTGCCTGGAGTGATTTCGGCGGGGAACTGTTTTTT	CAWSDFGGELFF
14	TRBV6-6	TRBD1	many	TRBJ1-1	TGTGCCAGCAGACACGGACAGGCGGACACTGAAGCTTTCTTT	CASRHGQADTEAFF
15	TRBV18	-	many	TRBJ2-7	TGTGCCAGCTCACCCATCCGGGACTCCGTCCACGAGCAGTACTTC	CASSPIRDSVHEQYF